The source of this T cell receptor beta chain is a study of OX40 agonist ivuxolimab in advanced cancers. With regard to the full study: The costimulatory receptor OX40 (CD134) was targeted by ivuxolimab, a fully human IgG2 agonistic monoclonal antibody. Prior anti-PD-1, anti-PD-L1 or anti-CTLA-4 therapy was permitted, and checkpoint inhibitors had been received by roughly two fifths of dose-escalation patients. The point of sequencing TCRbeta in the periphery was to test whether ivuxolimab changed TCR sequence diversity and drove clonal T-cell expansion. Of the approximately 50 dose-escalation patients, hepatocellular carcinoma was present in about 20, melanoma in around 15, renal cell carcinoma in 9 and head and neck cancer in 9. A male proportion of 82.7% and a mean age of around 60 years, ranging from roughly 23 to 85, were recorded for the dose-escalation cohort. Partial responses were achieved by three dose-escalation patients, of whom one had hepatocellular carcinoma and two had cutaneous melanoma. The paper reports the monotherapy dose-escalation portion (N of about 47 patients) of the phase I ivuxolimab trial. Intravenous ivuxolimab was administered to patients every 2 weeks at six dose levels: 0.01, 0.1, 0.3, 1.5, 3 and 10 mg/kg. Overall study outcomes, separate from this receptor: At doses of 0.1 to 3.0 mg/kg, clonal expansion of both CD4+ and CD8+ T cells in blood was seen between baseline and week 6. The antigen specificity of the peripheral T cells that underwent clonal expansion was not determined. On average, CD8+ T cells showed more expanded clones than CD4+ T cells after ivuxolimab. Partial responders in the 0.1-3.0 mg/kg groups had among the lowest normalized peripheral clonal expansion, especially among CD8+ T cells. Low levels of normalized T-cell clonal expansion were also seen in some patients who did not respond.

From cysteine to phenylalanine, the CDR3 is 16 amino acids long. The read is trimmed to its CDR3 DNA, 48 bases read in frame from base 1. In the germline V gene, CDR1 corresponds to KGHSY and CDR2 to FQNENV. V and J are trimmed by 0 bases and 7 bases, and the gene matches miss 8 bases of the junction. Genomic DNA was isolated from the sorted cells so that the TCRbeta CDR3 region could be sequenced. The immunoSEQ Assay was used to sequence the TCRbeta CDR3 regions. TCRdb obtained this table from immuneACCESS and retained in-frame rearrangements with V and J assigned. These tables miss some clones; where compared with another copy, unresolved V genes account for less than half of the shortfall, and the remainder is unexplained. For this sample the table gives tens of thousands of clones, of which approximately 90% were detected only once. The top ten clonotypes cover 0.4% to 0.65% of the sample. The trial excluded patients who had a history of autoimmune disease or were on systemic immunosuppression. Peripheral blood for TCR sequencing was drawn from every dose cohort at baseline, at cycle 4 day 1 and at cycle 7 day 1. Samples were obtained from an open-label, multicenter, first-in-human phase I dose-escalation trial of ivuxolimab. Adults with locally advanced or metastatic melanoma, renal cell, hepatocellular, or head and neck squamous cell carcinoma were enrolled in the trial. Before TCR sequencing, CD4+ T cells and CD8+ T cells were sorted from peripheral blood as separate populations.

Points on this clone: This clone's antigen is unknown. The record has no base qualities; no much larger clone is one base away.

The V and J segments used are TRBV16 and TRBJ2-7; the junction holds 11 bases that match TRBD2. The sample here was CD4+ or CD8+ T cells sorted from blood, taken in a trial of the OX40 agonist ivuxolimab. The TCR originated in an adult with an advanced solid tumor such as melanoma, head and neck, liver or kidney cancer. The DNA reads TGTGCCAGCAGCCAATCAACTAGCGGGAGAAGGTGGGAGCAGTACTTC. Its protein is CASSQSTSGRRWEQYF.